The 32 T cell receptor beta chains below were found in one sample sequenced in a study of T cell clonality in common variable immunodeficiency. TCRdb's table, derived via immunoSEQ multiplex PCR, lists solely in-frame clones and lacks some. In total the sample includes tens of thousands of clones, none of them seen once. The specimen was peripheral blood mononuclear cells. These receptors originate from a person aged 18-70 years in good health.

This clone appeared a few times. The CDR3 is cut off 3 residues early in the read; its end comes from the germline J gene. The chain employs TRBV7-9 and TRBJ2-3, with a weak D call TRBD2 (6 bases). The CDR3 contains 14 residues. Germline CDR1 and CDR2: SEHNR and FQNEAQ (reference sequence). The ends were cut back, 5 bases at V and 7 bases at J, with 16 bases in the middle. CDR3 in amino acids: CASSPGTAANTQYF. The DNA read from the CDR3 is TGTGCCAGCAGCCCAGGGACTGCCGCAAATACG. Full variable domain (outside the CDR3, taken from reference TRBV7-9 and TRBJ2-3): DTGVSQNPRHKITKRGQNVTFRCDPISEHNRLYWYRQTLGQGPEFLTYFQNEAQLEKSRLLSDRFSAERPKGSFSTLEIQRTEQGDSAMYLCASSPGTAANTQYFGPGTRLTVL.

A note on this clone: The DNA ends 3 residues before the CDR3 does, and the rest of the CDR3 is filled in from the germline J gene. The chain uses TRBV11-2 and TRBJ1-2, with D hard to call. V was trimmed by 1 base and J by 7 bases, leaving 7 bases between them. The CDR3 runs to 12 residues. The germline gives CDR1 SGHAT, CDR2 FQNNGV. The CDR3 spells CASSLAGAGYTF. CDR3 bases read: TGTGCCAGCAGCTTAGCGGGTGCTGGC. The entire variable domain, with the rest obtained from reference TRBV11-2 and TRBJ1-2, is as follows: EAGVAQSPRYKIIEKRQSVAFWCNPISGHATLYWYQQILGQGPKLLIQFQNNGVVDDSQLPKDRFSAERLKGVDSTLKIQPAKLEDSAVYLCASSLAGAGYTFGSGTRLTVV.

This clone was picked up many times. The read is 3 residues too short to cover the CDR3 end, so that end is filled in from the germline J gene. The chain couples TRBV5-6 to TRBJ2-7; D is unresolved. This CDR3 is 15 amino acids long. Between the trimmed V and J ends, which lost 0 bases and 2 bases, there was a span of 12 bases. The germline gives CDR1 SGHDT, CDR2 YYEEEE. The CDR3 DNA, read in part, is TGTGCCAGCAGCTTGGGACACACCGCCCCCTACGAG. Translation: CASSLGHTAPYE. The CDR3 as a whole reads CASSLGHTAPYEQYF.

This clone was counted many times. The read stops 3 residues short of the end of the CDR3; the missing end is completed from the germline J gene. The chain carries TRBV12-3 or TRBV12-4 and TRBJ1-3, with D possibly matching TRBD1 (5 bases). This CDR3 has 15 amino acids. Trimming took off 5 bases at V and 0 bases at J, with 11 bases between the two ends. CDR3 DNA, as far as it was read: TGTGCCAGCAGTGTTACAGGTGCCTCTGGAAACACC. Its protein product is CASSVTGASGNT. Given in full, the CDR3 is CASSVTGASGNTIYF.

This clone was counted many times. The read ends 3 residues early relative to the CDR3; the germline J gene fills the gap. The chain uses TRBV7-8 and TRBJ2-2; D possibly corresponds to TRBD1 (7 bases). The CDR3 has 16 residues. Germline assignment: CDR1 SGHVS and CDR2 FQNEAQ. Trimming removed 2 bases from V and 7 bases from J, with 17 bases in between. The part of the CDR3 DNA that was read is TGTGCCAGCAGCTTAAATTTTAACAGGGGAGGCGGGGAG. This codes for CASSLNFNRGGGE. The full CDR3 is CASSLNFNRGGGELFF. Full variable domain (remainder filled in from reference TRBV7-8 and TRBJ2-2): GAGVSQSPRYKVAKRGQDVALRCDPISGHVSLFWYQQALGQGPEFLTYFQNEAQLDKSGLPSDRFFAERPEGSVSTLKIQRTQQEDSAVYLCASSLNFNRGGGELFFGEGSRLTVL.

Remarks on this clone: The CDR3 end falls 3 residues outside the read, so it is completed with the germline J gene. The V and J genes are TRBV18 and TRBJ1-2; D is unclear. Looked up from germline, CDR1 is KGHSH and CDR2 is LQKENI. The CDR3 has 15 residues. CDR3 DNA (partial): TGTGCCAGCTCACCACCGAGCAGTTTCGCGCGGGGC. Protein product: CASSPPSSFARG. The CDR3 in its entirety is CASSPPSSFARGYTF.

This clone was observed at least ten times. CDR3 sequence reads: CSARKQGADTQYF. Incomplete CDR3 DNA: TGCAGTGCTAGAAAGCAGGGGGCAGATACG. J is TRBJ2-3 and V is TRBV20-1, with TRBD1 identical over 7 bases. The read ends 3 residues before the CDR3 terminus; that terminus is restored from the germline J gene. The CDR3 covers 13 residues. With V trimmed by 2 bases and J by 4 bases, 3 bases remained unmatched. Germline loops: CDR1 DFQATT, CDR2 SNEGSKA (reference sequence).

A word on this clone: The read ends 3 residues early relative to the CDR3; the germline J gene fills the gap. This chain joins TRBV7-9 and TRBJ1-5; weak D call: TRBD1 (6 bases). The CDR3 covers 14 residues. V was clipped by 5 bases and J by 3 bases, with 11 bases between them. Germline V gene data show CDR1 as SEHNR and CDR2 as FQNEAQ (reference sequence). This CDR3 is CASSPTGNNQPQHF. The CDR3 bases that were read are TGTGCCAGCAGCCCAACAGGGAACAATCAGCCC.

This clone was seen repeatedly, ten times or more. The CDR3 is cut off 3 residues early in the read; its end comes from the germline J gene. This chain joins TRBV2 and TRBJ2-1, with D uncertain. Germline CDR1 SNHLY, CDR2 FYNNEI. Deletions cut 3 bases from V and 6 bases from J, with 12 bases between. The CDR3 runs 14 residues. CDR3 DNA, as far as it was read: TGTGCCAGCAGTGAGCCTAGTCCTAGCAATGAG. As protein: CASSEPSPSNE. The full-length CDR3 reads as CASSEPSPSNEQFF.

This clone was observed many times. The CDR3 extends 3 residues past the end of the read, so its final part is completed from the germline J gene. The chain employs TRBV10-3 and TRBJ1-1; D not resolved. In germline, CDR1 is ENHRY, CDR2 SYGVKD. V dropped 7 bases and J dropped 1 base, with 10 bases sitting between them. CDR3 length: 13 amino acids. CDR3 sequence: CAIKVKPNTEAFF. CDR3 DNA, as far as it was read: TGTGCCATCAAGGTAAAACCGAACACTGAA.

This clone was seen many times. The read terminates 3 residues before the CDR3 end, so the remaining end is supplied by the germline J gene. The V gene is TRBV19, the J gene TRBJ2-3, with 9 nucleotides matching TRBD2. The CDR3 covers 14 residues. Germline V gives CDR1 LNHDA, CDR2 SQIVND (reference sequence). Losses at the gene ends were 7 bases for V and 2 bases for J; bases not matched to a gene: 4. CDR3 region: CASTLAGPTDTQYF. The sequenced CDR3 bases are TGTGCCAGTACACTAGCGGGTCCCACAGATACG.

This clone was counted many times. Sequencing ends 3 residues short of the CDR3 end; the germline J gene provides the rest. The chain is built from TRBV6-1 and TRBJ2-7; TRBD2 matches 7 bases. CDR3 length equals 17 residues. CDR1 MNHNS and CDR2 SASEGT come from the germline V gene. V was pared by 0 bases and J by 2 bases, with 10 bases of the junction left unmatched. CDR3 bases read: TGTGCCAGCAGTGAAGCGCCATCCTGGGGGGGGGCCTACGAG. Its translation is CASSEAPSWGGAYE. The CDR3, in full, reads CASSEAPSWGGAYEQYF.

This clone was detected ten times or more. The read is 3 residues too short to cover the CDR3 end, so that end is filled in from the germline J gene. The rearrangement joins TRBV5-1 to TRBJ2-7, with D possibly being TRBD1 (5 bases). V lost 1 base and J lost 1, with 9 bases in between. The CDR3 contains 14 residues. Germline V CDR1 and CDR2: SGHRS, YFSETQ. CDR3 DNA (partial): TGCGCCAGCAGCTTGTCGTGGACATCCTACGAG. The encoded protein is CASSLSWTSYE. The complete CDR3 reads CASSLSWTSYEQYF.

This clone was counted many times. The read falls 3 residues short of the CDR3 end, and the missing part is taken from the germline J gene. This rearrangement joins TRBV10-3 to TRBJ2-2; D is possibly TRBD2 (7 bases). The V end lost 6 bases, the J end lost 6 bases, and 20 bases lay between the germline ends. This CDR3 is 16 amino acids long. Looked up from germline, CDR1 is ENHRY and CDR2 is SYGVKD. The part of the CDR3 DNA that was read is TGTGCCATCAGGGGGGGGACACCAAAAAGGTCCGGGGAG. As protein: CAIRGGTPKRSGE. The CDR3, in full, reads CAIRGGTPKRSGELFF.

This clone was picked up many times. The sequenced CDR3 bases are TGTGCCAGTAGTATTCATAAGACAGGTAAAGATGAG. Protein product: CASSIHKTGKDE. The entire CDR3 reads CASSIHKTGKDEQFF. The rearrangement links TRBV19 to TRBJ2-1, with TRBD1 as a possible D gene (6 bases). The CDR3 end lies 3 residues beyond the end of the read and is filled in from the germline J gene. The CDR3 is 15 amino acids. Deletions cut 3 bases from V and 8 bases from J, with 17 bases between. Germline CDR1 LNHDA, CDR2 SQIVND (reference sequence).

This clone showed up many times. Incomplete CDR3 DNA: TGTGCCAGTAAGAAGCGGGAGAAGGATGAG. This sequence encodes CASKKREKDE. From start to end, the CDR3 is CASKKREKDEQFF. The J gene is TRBJ2-1, the V gene TRBV19, with 8 bases identical to TRBD2. The sequence runs out 3 residues before the end of the CDR3; the remainder is reconstructed from the germline J gene. The CDR3 loop spans 13 amino acids. CDR1 and CDR2 (germline): LNHDA, SQIVND (reference sequence). V was pared by 7 bases and J by 8 bases, with 7 bases of the junction left unmatched.

This clone was observed many times. CDR3 residues: CASSPSGGTGELFF. CDR3 DNA, as far as it was read: TGCGCCAGCAGCCCTAGCGGAGGCACCGGGGAG. The chain combines TRBV4-1 with TRBJ2-2, with TRBD2 identical over 7 bases. The CDR3 goes on 3 residues after the read ends, and that part is filled in from the germline J gene. The CDR3 runs 14 residues. J gave up 4 bases and V 4 bases, and 3 bases lay outside the gene matches. Germline V lookup: CDR1 MGHRA, CDR2 YSYEKL.

This clone was picked up many times. Read coverage stops 3 residues before the CDR3 terminus; the germline J gene supplies the remainder. V is TRBV20-1 and J is TRBJ1-2, with D possibly TRBD1 on 6 matching bases. The CDR3 totals 13 residues. Looked up from germline, CDR1 is DFQATT and CDR2 is SNEGSKA (reference sequence). V lost 6 bases and J 2 bases, leaving 13 bases between the germline ends. CDR3 DNA (partial): TGCAGTGCCCCAGGGGTCGCAAACTATGGC. This translates into CSAPGVANYG. The full-length CDR3 reads as CSAPGVANYGYTF.

Ten or more counts support this clone. Coverage ceases 3 residues before the CDR3 finishes, and the germline J gene fills in the end. V and J are TRBV5-1 and TRBJ2-7; D gene uncertain. This CDR3 has 15 amino acids. Germline lookup yields CDR1 SGHRS and CDR2 YFSETQ. The ends were cut back, 0 bases at V and 1 base at J, with 11 bases in the middle. CDR3 DNA (partial): TGCGCCAGCAGCTTGGGAGGAACACTATCCTACGAG. Its translation: CASSLGGTLSYE. In full, the CDR3 is CASSLGGTLSYEQYF.

The sample holds many counts of this clone. The sequenced fragment ends 3 residues before the CDR3 boundary, so the rest is inferred from the germline J gene. The chain has TRBV18 and TRBJ1-1; D is possibly TRBD1 (5 bases). Per the germline V gene, CDR1 is KGHSH and CDR2 is LQKENI. The CDR3 loop spans 15 amino acids. Trimming left V 2 bases short and J 4 bases short, with 14 bases between. The CDR3 sequence is CASSPSLGGGTEAFF. Incomplete CDR3 DNA: TGTGCCAGCTCACCATCGCTGGGGGGTGGCACTGAA.

This clone was counted many times. The read finishes 3 residues shy of the CDR3 end, and the germline J gene is used to complete it. This chain links TRBV28 with TRBJ2-5; D possibly corresponds to TRBD2 (6 bases). V dropped 7 bases and J dropped 4 bases, with 16 bases sitting between them. CDR1 and CDR2 from the germline V gene are MDHEN and SYDVKM. This CDR3 spans 14 amino acids. The DNA read from the CDR3 is TGTGCCAGCAAAGAAGGGACTTGGGGAGAGACC. Residues: CASKEGTWGET. The whole CDR3 sequence reads CASKEGTWGETQYF.

In its sample, this clone was seen many times. The read halts 3 residues ahead of the CDR3 end, with the missing end drawn from the germline J gene. The rearrangement links TRBV12-3 or TRBV12-4 to TRBJ2-1; 10 positions agree with TRBD1. The V and J ends lost 5 bases and 2 bases, in that order; junction bases with no gene match: 6. This CDR3 region has 16 residues. The CDR3 DNA, read in part, is TGTGCCAGCAGTCGGAGGACAGGGGGGGCCTACAATGAG. It specifies CASSRRTGGAYNE. The whole CDR3 protein is CASSRRTGGAYNEQFF.

This clone was detected ten times or more. The CDR3 end is not reached by the read, which stops 3 residues before it; the germline J gene fills it in. This sequence joins TRBV7-9 and TRBJ1-2; possibly TRBD1 for D (6 bases). Germline-derived CDR1 and CDR2 are SEHNR and FQNEAQ (reference sequence). CDR3 length equals 13 residues. Trimming left V 6 bases short and J 4 bases short, with 12 bases between. CDR3 bases read: TGTGCCAGCAGGGACAGTCTATTCTATGGC. Translated, it gives CASRDSLFYG. The CDR3, in full, reads CASRDSLFYGYTF.

This clone was detected many times. The read terminates 3 residues before the CDR3 end, so the remaining end is supplied by the germline J gene. This rearrangement joins TRBV10-3 to TRBJ1-1, with TRBD1 identical over 7 bases. From germline, CDR1 is ENHRY and CDR2 SYGVKD. Trimming took 5 bases from V and 0 from J; bases not matched to a gene: 6. The CDR3 covers 15 residues. CDR3 bases read: TGTGCCATCAGTTTCGGACAGGTCTTGAACACTGAA. It encodes CAISFGQVLNTE. The CDR3 in its entirety is CAISFGQVLNTEAFF.

Note on this clone: Sequencing ends 3 residues short of the CDR3 end; the germline J gene provides the rest. V gene TRBV18 combines with J gene TRBJ1-1, with no clear D. V shed 4 bases and J shed 0 bases, with 15 bases lying between them. Germline CDR1 KGHSH, CDR2 LQKENI. This CDR3 is 16 amino acids long. The CDR3 is CASSLTSMDLNTEAFF. The part of the CDR3 DNA that was read is TGTGCCAGCTCACTAACGTCCATGGACTTGAACACTGAA.

This clone was observed at least ten times. The read falls 3 residues short of the CDR3 end, and the missing part is taken from the germline J gene. The chain has TRBV7-2 and TRBJ2-3, with TRBD2 matching 8 bases. This CDR3 has 14 residues. Trimming cost V 9 bases and J 6 bases; bases outside gene matches: 11. Germline lookup yields CDR1 SGHTA and CDR2 FQGNSA. The CDR3 reads CARSAVAGSDTQYF. CDR3 DNA, as far as it was read: TGTGCCAGATCGGCGGTAGCGGGGTCCGATACG.

This clone has ten or more counts. Read coverage stops 3 residues before the CDR3 terminus; the germline J gene supplies the remainder. The gene calls are TRBV14 and TRBJ2-7, with 9 bases identical to TRBD2. CDR3 length: 14 amino acids. The V segment lost 3 bases and the J segment 3 bases; nucleotides outside the gene matches: 3. CDR1 and CDR2 (germline): SGHDN, FVKESK. CDR3 residues: CASSHSGSFYEQYF. The part of the CDR3 DNA that was read is TGTGCCAGCAGCCATAGCGGGAGTTTCTACGAG.

This clone was recorded many times. The observed sequence ends 3 residues before the CDR3 terminus, with the missing tail filled in from the germline J gene. The rearrangement uses TRBV2 and TRBJ2-2, with TRBD2 matching over 7 bases. Germline lookup yields CDR1 SNHLY and CDR2 FYNNEI. After removal of 8 bases from V and 0 bases from J, the junction contained 9 bases not matched to a gene. CDR3 length: 16 residues. CDR3 residues: CASPASGAANTGELFF. The CDR3 DNA, read in part, is TGTGCCAGCCCGGCTAGCGGAGCTGCGAACACCGGGGAG. The full variable domain, with the rest looked up from reference TRBV2 and TRBJ2-2, is EPEVTQTPSHQVTQMGQEVILRCVPISNHLYFYWYRQILGQKVEFLVSFYNNEISEKSEIFDDQFSVERPDGSNFTLKIRSTKLEDSAMYFCASPASGAANTGELFFGEGSRLTVL.

The table lists this clone with many counts. The read ends 3 residues before the CDR3 terminus; that terminus is restored from the germline J gene. The rearrangement joins TRBV7-8 to TRBJ2-1; 11 bases fit TRBD2. Germline assignment: CDR1 SGHVS and CDR2 FQNEAQ. V gave up 5 bases and J gave up 5 bases; unmatched junction bases: 8. CDR3 length: 16 amino acids. CDR3 DNA (partial): TGTGCCAGCAGCCGCGCCGAGACTAGCGGGAACAATGAG. Translated: CASSRAETSGNNE. The CDR3, in full, reads CASSRAETSGNNEQFF. Combining the CDR3 with reference TRBV7-8 and TRBJ2-1 gives the whole variable domain GAGVSQSPRYKVAKRGQDVALRCDPISGHVSLFWYQQALGQGPEFLTYFQNEAQLDKSGLPSDRFFAERPEGSVSTLKIQRTQQEDSAVYLCASSRAETSGNNEQFFGPGTRLTVL.

This clone was recorded at least ten times. The read terminates 3 residues ahead of where the CDR3 ends, so the germline J gene completes it. The rearrangement uses TRBV29-1 and TRBJ1-2; D perhaps matches TRBD1 (6 bases). This CDR3 region has 16 residues. Germline CDR1 and CDR2: SQVTM and ANQGSEA. Trimming took off 5 bases at V and 0 bases at J, with 19 bases between the two ends. CDR3: CSVSSGQRDTNYGYTF. The DNA read from the CDR3 is TGCAGCGTTAGCTCCGGACAGAGGGATACTAACTATGGC.

Ten or more counts support this clone. The sequenced CDR3 bases are TGCGCCAGCAGCGTAGGACAGGGTGCA. The encoded protein is CASSVGQGA. The complete CDR3 protein is CASSVGQGAAFF. This chain links TRBV5-1 with TRBJ1-1; 8 bases map to TRBD1. Read sequence stops 3 residues before the CDR3 end, and the germline J gene provides the missing end. This CDR3 region has 12 residues. The germline CDR1 and CDR2 sequences are SGHRS and YFSETQ.

This clone was recorded many times. The read halts 3 residues ahead of the CDR3 end, with the missing end drawn from the germline J gene. The chain combines TRBV7-2 with TRBJ2-7; 10 bases fit TRBD1. The CDR3 sequence is 15 residues long. Germline loops: CDR1 SGHTA, CDR2 FQGNSA. J gave up 3 bases and V 2 bases, and 4 bases lay outside the gene matches. CDR3 bases read: TGTGCCAGCAGCTTATCGAGGGACAGGGGCTACGAG. Its translation is CASSLSRDRGYE. In full, the CDR3 reads CASSLSRDRGYEQYF.